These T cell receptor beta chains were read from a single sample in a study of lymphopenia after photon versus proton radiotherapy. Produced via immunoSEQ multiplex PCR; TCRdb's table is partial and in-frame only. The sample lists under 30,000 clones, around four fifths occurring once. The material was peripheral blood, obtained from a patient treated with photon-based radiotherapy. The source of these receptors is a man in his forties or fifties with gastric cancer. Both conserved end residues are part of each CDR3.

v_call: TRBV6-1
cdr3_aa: CASRGLGDSPLHF

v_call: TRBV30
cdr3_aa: CAWTGTANTEAFF

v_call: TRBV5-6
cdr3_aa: CASSLGRSSYNEQFF

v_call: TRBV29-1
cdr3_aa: CSVDLPQGTDTQYF

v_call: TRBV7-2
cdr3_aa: CASSLADRSYGYTF

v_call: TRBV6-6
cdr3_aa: CASGDLYQPQHF

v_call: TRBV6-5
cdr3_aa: CASSFRGWSTEAFF

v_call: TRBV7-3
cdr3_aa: CASSLGTANTEAFF

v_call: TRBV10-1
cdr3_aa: CASSTGGYREQYF

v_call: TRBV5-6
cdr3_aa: CASSSGLLAYEQYF

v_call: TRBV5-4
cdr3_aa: CASSLNRGLTDTQYF

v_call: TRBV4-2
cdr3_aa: CASSQDEGRLTQYF

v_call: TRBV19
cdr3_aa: CATRGVDIQYF

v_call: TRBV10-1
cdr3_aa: CASSETPGRGNTYNSPLHF

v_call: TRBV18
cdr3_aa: CASSGDIGTQHF

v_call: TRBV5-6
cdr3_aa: CASSPLTLGVNTEAFF

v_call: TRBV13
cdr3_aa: CASAGRTNEQFF

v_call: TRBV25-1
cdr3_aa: CASSERGFQETQYF

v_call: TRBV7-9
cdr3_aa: CASSLATGQQNYEQYF

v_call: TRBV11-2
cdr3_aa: CASRQSGGAYNEQFF

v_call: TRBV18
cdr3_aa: CASSRIGAGEAYGYTF

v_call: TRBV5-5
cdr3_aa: CASSWTGGDQPQHF

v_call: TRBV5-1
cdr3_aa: CASSYGSLADTQYF

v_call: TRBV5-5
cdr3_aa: CASSLFLGYEAFF

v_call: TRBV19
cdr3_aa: CASSTTSGGRGTQYF

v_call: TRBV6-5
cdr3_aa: CASSYSSLGSYEQYF

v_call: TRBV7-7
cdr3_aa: CASSSGLREYF

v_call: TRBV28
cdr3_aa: CASSFQGYKPQHF

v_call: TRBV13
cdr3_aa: CASSLAQGYGYTF

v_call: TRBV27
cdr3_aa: CASREYWGVTMNTEAFF

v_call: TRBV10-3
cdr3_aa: CAIGRDTLNTEAFF

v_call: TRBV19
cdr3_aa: CASSPTDGTGELFF

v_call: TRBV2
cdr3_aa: CASSATGDGAEKLFF

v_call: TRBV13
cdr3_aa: CASSLEQGATEAFF

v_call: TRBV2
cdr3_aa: CASSELSTTNTGELFF

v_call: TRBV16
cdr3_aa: CASSQILGASGYTF

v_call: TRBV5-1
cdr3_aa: CASSLYNEQFF

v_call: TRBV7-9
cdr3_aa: CASSLGVDLRGGGYTF

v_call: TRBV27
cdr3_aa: CASSLNAGQYETQYF

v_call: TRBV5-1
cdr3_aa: CASSSGGSNQPQHF